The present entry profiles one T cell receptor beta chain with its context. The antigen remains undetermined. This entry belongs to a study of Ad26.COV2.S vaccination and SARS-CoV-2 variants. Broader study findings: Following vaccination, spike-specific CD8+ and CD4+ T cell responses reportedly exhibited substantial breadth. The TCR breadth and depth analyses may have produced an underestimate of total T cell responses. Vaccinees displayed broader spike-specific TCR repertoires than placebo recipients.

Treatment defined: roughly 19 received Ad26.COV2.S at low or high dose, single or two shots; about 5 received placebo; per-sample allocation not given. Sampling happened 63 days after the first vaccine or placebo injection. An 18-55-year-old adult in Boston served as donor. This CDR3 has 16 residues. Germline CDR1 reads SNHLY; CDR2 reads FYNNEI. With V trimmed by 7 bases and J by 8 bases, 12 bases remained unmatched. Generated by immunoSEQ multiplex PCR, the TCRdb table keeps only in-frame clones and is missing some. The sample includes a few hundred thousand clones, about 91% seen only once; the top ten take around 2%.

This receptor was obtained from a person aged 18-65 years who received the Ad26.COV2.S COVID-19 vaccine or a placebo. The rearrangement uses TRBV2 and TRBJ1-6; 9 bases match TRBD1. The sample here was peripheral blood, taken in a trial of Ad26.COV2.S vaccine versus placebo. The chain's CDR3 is CASIWDRVAEDSPLHF. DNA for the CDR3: TGTGCCAGCATCTGGGACAGGGTTGCGGAAGATTCACCCCTCCACTTT.